Below, one T cell receptor (beta chain) is given with its context. The CDR3 runs to 15 residues. The V gene's germline CDR1 is SGHRS and CDR2 YFSETQ. The V and J ends lost 4 bases and 1 base respectively, with 13 bases between them. The data derive from a study of control samples from healthy donors and cancer patients. Assay used: immunoSEQ multiplex PCR; TCRdb lists only in-frame clones, some missing. The data contain about 170,000 clones, 75% to 95% of them singletons. This TCR came from a woman between 25 and 40 years old in good health. Sequencing was done on a sample of blood. V gene TRBV5-1 combines with J gene TRBJ2-3, with D perhaps TRBD2 (6 bases). DNA for the CDR3: TGCGCCAGCAGCCCCCCCGCTAGCGGCACAGATACGCAGTATTTT. It translates to CASSPPASGTDTQYF.